A selection of T cell receptor beta chains follows, all from one sample in a study of graft-versus-host responses after intestinal transplantation. Antigens for these TCRs are unknown. Clones were read by immunoSEQ multiplex PCR, and TCRdb kept only the in-frame ones, dropping some. The sample holds 95,000 to 110,000 clones, less than 90% seen once. Sequencing used unstimulated CD4+ T cells sorted from spleen or lymph node cells, obtained before intestinal transplant. The receptors derive from a human donor who received an intestinal transplant. The CDR3 runs from the conserved cysteine through the conserved F or W. A D gene is named only where the DNA matches it firmly. The size entry is marked missing in some rows and otherwise reads once, few, many or a size class.

d_gene,j_gene,v_gene,abundance,CDR3aa,CDR3nt
NA,TRBJ1-2,TRBV5-4,NA,CASSLGGGFNYGYTF,TGTGCCAGCAGCTTGGGGGGCGGATTTAACTATGGCTACACCTTC
NA,TRBJ1-2,TRBV6-1,NA,CASSVGSNYGYTF,TGTGCCAGCAGTGTCGGGTCGAACTATGGCTACACCTTC
NA,TRBJ2-5,TRBV20-1,NA,CSARVQETQYF,TGCAGTGCTAGAGTCCAAGAGACCCAGTACTTC
TRBD2,TRBJ2-5,TRBV5-4,NA,CASSLRAGLYQETQYF,TGTGCCAGCAGCTTGAGAGCGGGGCTGTACCAAGAGACCCAGTACTTC
TRBD1,TRBJ2-3,TRBV19,once,CASKVWTGDTDTQYF,TGTGCCAGTAAGGTCTGGACAGGAGACACAGATACGCAGTATTTT
TRBD1,TRBJ1-5,TRBV7-2,NA,CASSQDRDGQPQHF,TGTGCCAGCAGCCAAGACAGGGATGGTCAGCCCCAGCATTTT
TRBD1,TRBJ1-4,TRBV19,NA,CASSIRLTGQGLFTNEKLFF,TGTGCCAGTAGTATCCGTTTAACGGGACAGGGCCTCTTTACTAATGAAAAACTGTTTTTT
TRBD1,TRBJ1-2,TRBV11-2,NA,CASSNRDRPQTNYGYTF,TGTGCCAGCAGCAACCGGGACAGGCCTCAAACTAACTATGGCTACACCTTC
NA,TRBJ2-7,TRBV28,NA,CASSFWGDRSYEQYF,TGTGCCAGCAGTTTCTGGGGGGACCGCTCCTACGAGCAGTACTTC
NA,TRBJ1-3,TRBV6-5,NA,CASSYGRAVGNTIYF,TGTGCCAGCAGTTACGGCCGGGCGGTGGGAAACACCATATATTTT
NA,TRBJ2-1,TRBV7-3,NA,CASSSSGGAPGQFF,TGTGCCAGCAGCTCGAGTGGGGGGGCGCCGGGGCAGTTCTTC
NA,TRBJ2-7,TRBV29-1,NA,CSVERPGGDEQYF,TGCAGCGTTGAAAGGCCAGGGGGGGACGAGCAGTACTTC
NA,TRBJ2-2,TRBV30,NA,CAWSWVWGDTGELFF,TGTGCCTGGAGTTGGGTGTGGGGGGACACCGGGGAGCTGTTTTTT
NA,TRBJ1-4,TRBV6-6,NA,CASSDSGDDEKLFF,TGTGCCAGCAGTGATTCGGGGGATGATGAAAAACTGTTTTTT
NA,TRBJ2-3,TRBV29-1,NA,CSVLTGTDTQYF,TGCAGCGTCCTGACAGGAACAGATACGCAGTATTTT
NA,TRBJ1-1,TRBV7-3,once,CASSATRSSTEAFF,TGTGCCAGCAGCGCCACAAGGTCCTCGACTGAAGCTTTCTTT
NA,TRBJ2-7,TRBV7-9,NA,CASSLMKNNYEQYF,TGTGCCAGCAGCTTAATGAAGAACAACTACGAGCAGTACTTC
NA,TRBJ2-7,TRBV9,NA,CASSRGTKLYEQYF,TGTGCCAGCAGCCGTGGGACAAAACTCTACGAGCAGTACTTC
TRBD2,TRBJ2-1,TRBV28,NA,CASSAGARRNEQFF,TGTGCCAGCTCAGCGGGGGCTCGGAGGAATGAGCAGTTCTTC
NA,TRBJ1-5,TRBV6-5,NA,CASSKVGGSNQPQHF,TGTGCCAGCAGCAAGGTGGGGGGCAGCAATCAGCCCCAGCATTTT
NA,TRBJ1-1,TRBV6-5,NA,CASSYQPEGTEAFF,TGTGCCAGCAGTTATCAGCCTGAAGGAACTGAAGCTTTCTTT
NA,TRBJ2-7,TRBV5-4,NA,CASSHRQAGLPVEQYF,TGTGCCAGCAGCCATCGACAGGCGGGACTACCCGTAGAGCAGTACTTC
NA,TRBJ2-4,TRBV19,NA,CASSTTANIQYF,TGTGCCAGTAGTACTACAGCAAACATTCAGTACTTC
NA,TRBJ2-7,TRBV10-1,few,CASSDGTLDEQYF,TGCGCCAGCAGTGATGGGACACTTGACGAGCAGTACTTC
TRBD2,TRBJ2-3,TRBV2,NA,CASSLLLAGGLVGDTQYF,TGTGCCAGCAGCCTCTTACTAGCGGGAGGTTTAGTAGGAGATACGCAGTATTTT
TRBD2,TRBJ2-4,TRBV15,NA,CATSRASGRKNIQYF,TGTGCCACCAGCAGAGCTAGCGGGAGGAAAAACATTCAGTACTTC
NA,TRBJ2-1,TRBV5-1,NA,CASSDTSGAHYEQFF,TGCGCCAGCAGCGACACTAGTGGGGCTCACTATGAGCAGTTCTTC
TRBD1,TRBJ1-1,TRBV27,NA,CASSSTGWGTEAFF,TGTGCCAGCAGCTCGACAGGGTGGGGCACTGAAGCTTTCTTT
NA,TRBJ1-2,TRBV5-5,NA,CASSLVGVSGYGYTF,TGTGCCAGCAGCTTGGTGGGTGTTTCGGGCTATGGCTACACCTTC
NA,TRBJ1-6,TRBV21-1,NA,CASSKELGVPTYNSPLHF,TGTGCCAGCAGCAAAGAACTCGGGGTACCTACCTATAATTCACCCCTCCACTTT
NA,TRBJ2-1,TRBV4-1,NA,CASSPTPRYLPSYNEQFF,TGCGCCAGCAGCCCGACCCCCCGGTACCTCCCCTCCTACAATGAGCAGTTCTTC
NA,TRBJ2-4,TRBV27,NA,CASSPILTKNIQYF,TGTGCCAGCAGTCCCATTCTTACCAAAAACATTCAGTACTTC
NA,TRBJ2-2,TRBV5-1,NA,CASSPRGGANTGELFF,TGCGCCAGCAGCCCCCGCGGGGGCGCGAACACCGGGGAGCTGTTTTTT
TRBD1,TRBJ2-1,TRBV5-1,NA,CASSSTRGGHEQFF,TGCGCCAGCAGCTCCACTCGAGGGGGCCATGAGCAGTTCTTC
NA,TRBJ2-6,TRBV19,NA,CASNKQGHGANVLTF,TGTGCCAGTAACAAACAGGGACATGGGGCCAACGTCCTGACTTTC
NA,TRBJ1-6,TRBV6-6,NA,CASSLPDIGRNSPLHF,TGTGCCAGCAGTTTGCCAGATATCGGGAGAAATTCACCCCTCCACTTT
NA,TRBJ2-7,TRBV6-5,NA,CASSGSIYEQYF,TGTGCCAGCAGTGGCTCAATCTACGAGCAGTACTTC
NA,TRBJ2-5,TRBV7-9,NA,CASRSADRGETQYF,TGTGCCAGCAGATCTGCGGACAGAGGAGAGACCCAGTACTTC
TRBD2,TRBJ2-1,TRBV10-2,once,CASISGESSYNEQFF,TGCGCCAGCATTAGCGGGGAAAGCTCCTACAATGAGCAGTTCTTC
NA,TRBJ1-6,TRBV11-2,NA,CASRPYRGPPYNSPLHF,TGTGCCAGCCGCCCTTATAGGGGCCCACCCTATAATTCACCCCTCCACTTT
NA,TRBJ2-5,TRBV29-1,once,CSVGGQGWETQYF,TGCAGCGTTGGCGGTCAGGGCTGGGAGACCCAGTACTTC
NA,TRBJ1-5,TRBV30,NA,CAWSSGTYSNQPQHF,TGTGCCTGGAGTTCCGGGACGTATAGCAATCAGCCCCAGCATTTT
NA,TRBJ1-3,TRBV9,NA,CASSVGHSGNTIYF,TGTGCCAGCAGCGTAGGCCACTCTGGAAACACCATATATTTT
TRBD1,TRBJ2-5,TRBV5-1,NA,CASSSRGPETQYF,TGCGCCAGCAGCTCCAGGGGGCCAGAGACCCAGTACTTC
NA,TRBJ2-7,TRBV27,NA,CASSFQGYGYEQYF,TGTGCCAGCAGTTTCCAAGGGTATGGCTACGAGCAGTACTTC
NA,TRBJ2-7,TRBV19,NA,CASSITAGPYEQYF,TGTGCCAGTAGTATAACGGCAGGGCCCTACGAGCAGTACTTC
NA,TRBJ2-1,TRBV6-5,NA,CASSYSGRNKEQFF,TGTGCCAGCAGTTACTCAGGGCGGAATAAGGAGCAGTTCTTC
NA,TRBJ1-2,TRBV28,NA,CASSLWVSGTQGGYTF,TGTGCCAGCAGTTTATGGGTCTCGGGGACGCAAGGTGGCTACACCTTC
TRBD1,TRBJ1-2,TRBV5-4,NA,CASSLGDRDYGYTF,TGTGCCAGCAGCTTGGGGGACAGAGACTATGGCTACACCTTC
TRBD1,TRBJ2-7,TRBV11-2,NA,CASSSGSDRGLSYEQYF,TGTGCCAGCAGCTCAGGGAGCGACAGGGGGCTATCCTACGAGCAGTACTTC
NA,TRBJ2-3,TRBV10-1,NA,CASSESQGVSQYF,TGCGCCAGCAGTGAGTCACAGGGAGTGTCGCAGTATTTT
NA,TRBJ2-2,TRBV7-3,NA,CASSFQGSTGELFF,TGTGCCAGCAGCTTTCAGGGATCGACCGGGGAGCTGTTTTTT
TRBD1,TRBJ1-2,TRBV6-5,NA,CASSPRTGKNGYTF,TGTGCCAGCAGCCCCCGGACAGGGAAAAATGGCTACACCTTC
TRBD2,TRBJ2-5,TRBV6-1,NA,CASSESPSGMAETQYF,TGTGCCAGCAGTGAATCTCCTAGCGGGATGGCAGAGACCCAGTACTTC
TRBD1,TRBJ2-7,TRBV7-6,NA,CASSIRDRGFDEQYF,TGTGCCAGCAGCATCCGGGACAGGGGGTTCGACGAGCAGTACTTC
TRBD1,TRBJ1-5,TRBV7-6,NA,CASSGGEGAQPQHF,TGTGCCAGCAGCGGTGGGGAGGGGGCCCAGCCCCAGCATTTT
NA,TRBJ1-1,TRBV5-1,NA,CASAPGTLNTEAFF,TGCGCCAGCGCCCCGGGGACACTTAACACTGAAGCTTTCTTT
NA,TRBJ2-5,TRBV18,NA,CASSPSGAGETQYF,TGTGCCAGCTCACCCTCGGGGGCCGGGGAGACCCAGTACTTC
TRBD1,TRBJ2-5,TRBV7-9,NA,CASSNTGGETQYF,TGTGCCAGCAGCAATACAGGGGGAGAGACCCAGTACTTC
NA,TRBJ2-7,TRBV7-6,NA,CASSLGVVARTPYEQYF,TGTGCCAGCAGCTTAGGAGTGGTTGCACGGACCCCCTACGAGCAGTACTTC